These 3 T cell receptor beta chains were all obtained from the same sample, sequenced in a study of blood T cell repertoires in COVID-19. Method: immunoSEQ multiplex PCR; TCRdb's copy keeps in-frame clones and lacks some. The sample yields 300,000 to 400,000 clones, about 89% seen once. The sequenced sample was PBMCs or T cells enriched from blood (not recorded which). The receptors were sampled from a man between 60 and 75 years old who had recovered from COVID-19.

This clone was detected only a few times. This chain links TRBV27 with TRBJ2-7; 12 bases match TRBD2. The CDR3 is made up of 16 amino acids. J was trimmed by 4 bases and V by 6 bases; bases with no gene match: 10. Per the germline V gene, CDR1 is MNHEY and CDR2 is SMNVEV (reference sequence). CDR3 DNA: TGTGCCAGCAGCGGGCTAGCGGGAGGGCCGCAGTACGAGCAGTACTTC. Translated, it gives CASSGLAGGPQYEQYF.

V is TRBV7-9 and J is TRBJ2-2, with a possible D match to TRBD1 (6 bases). V was shortened by 5 bases and J by 0 bases, with 13 bases between the two germline ends. The germline CDR1 and CDR2 sequences are SEHNR and FQNEAQ (reference sequence). The CDR3 totals 16 residues. CDR3 in DNA: TGTGCCAGCAGCCCGCAGGGGTGGGCGAACACCGGGGAGCTGTTTTTT. Its protein is CASSPQGWANTGELFF.

The V gene is TRBV14, the J gene TRBJ2-7; unclear D gene. CDR3 size: 12 residues. V was clipped by 1 base and J by 4 bases, with 5 bases between them. Germline V gene data show CDR1 as SGHDN and CDR2 as FVKESK. The CDR3 is CASSQAVYEQYF. In DNA, the CDR3 is TGTGCCAGCAGCCAAGCCGTATACGAGCAGTACTTC.